The 6 T cell receptor beta chains below all came from one sample that was sequenced in a study of shared clonotypes between healthy human individuals. Here immunoSEQ multiplex PCR was the method, and the copy in TCRdb shows in-frame clones only, minus some. The sample has more than 1 million clones; about 80% are singletons. Sequencing input: memory CD4+ T cells from PBMCs. Subset noted: CD45RA-negative fraction. Receptors were obtained from a man younger than 35 in good health. Some clones in this sample may be carry-over from other donors' samples.

In DNA form, the CDR3 reads TGTGCCAGCAGTCCCGGCAGGGGGAACACCGGGGAGCTGTTTTTT. Amino acid sequence: CASSPGRGNTGELFF. The chain joins TRBV6-5 to TRBJ2-2; TRBD1 is a possible D gene (6 bases). Germline V gene sequence: CDR1 MNHEY, CDR2 SVGAGI. V shed 5 bases and J shed 1 base, with 11 bases lying between them. The length of the CDR3 is 15 residues.

This chain connects TRBV14 to TRBJ2-1; 14 nucleotides agree with TRBD2. This CDR3 has 16 residues. The J segment lost 6 bases and the V segment lost 6 bases, leaving 7 bases of the junction unmatched. Germline V gene sequence: CDR1 SGHDN, CDR2 FVKESK. The CDR3 spells CASSPTSGRAFNEQFF. CDR3 DNA: TGTGCCAGCAGTCCGACTAGCGGGAGGGCCTTCAATGAGCAGTTCTTC.

The chain carries TRBV30 and TRBJ2-4, with unresolved D. The germline V gene encodes CDR1 GTSNPN and CDR2 SVGIG (reference sequence). CDR3 length: 14 residues. The ends were cut back, 2 bases at V and 0 bases at J, with 8 bases in the middle. The CDR3 spells CAWSTRLAKNIQYF. In nucleotides, the CDR3 is TGTGCCTGGAGTACCCGGTTAGCCAAAAACATTCAGTACTTC.

The chain carries TRBV27 and TRBJ2-1, with D uncertain. This CDR3 spans 15 amino acids. Germline CDR1 and CDR2: MNHEY and SMNVEV (reference sequence). V dropped 6 bases and J dropped 2 bases, with 14 bases sitting between them. The CDR3 DNA reads TGTGCCAGCAGCAAACTCCTCTCCCCCTACAATGAGCAGTTCTTC. It codes for CASSKLLSPYNEQFF.

The J gene is TRBJ1-5, the V gene TRBV19, with 9 bases aligning to TRBD1. Germline CDR1 is LNHDA and CDR2 is SQIVND (reference sequence). The CDR3 is made up of 14 amino acids. The V and J ends lost 6 bases and 4 bases, in that order; junction bases with no gene match: 4. CDR3 sequence reads: CASSGGTGNQPQHF. CDR3 DNA: TGTGCCAGTAGCGGCGGGACAGGGAATCAGCCCCAGCATTTT.

V is TRBV28 and J is TRBJ1-1; 8 bases match TRBD1. Germline V gene lookup returns CDR1 MDHEN and CDR2 SYDVKM. Trimming took 3 bases from V and 0 from J; bases not matched to a gene: 6. The CDR3 has 16 residues. The CDR3 bases are TGTGCCAGCAGTTTGGGAAGACAGGGGTTGAACACTGAAGCTTTCTTT. This sequence encodes CASSLGRQGLNTEAFF.